This passage covers 2 T cell receptor beta chains from one sample sequenced in a study of vaccination effects on CD4 cells after COVID-19. With the ViraFEST assay, the study expanded antigen-specific CD4+ T cells using viral peptide pools, then sequenced them. An approximately 10-day culture period preceded the isolation of CD4+ T cells. The person had PCR-confirmed SARS-CoV-2 infection between March and December 2020. Some clones are missing from TCRdb's copy, which holds only in-frame ones; the method was immunoSEQ multiplex PCR. The sample carries 17,000 or so clones, approximately 74% recorded once. Antigens for these TCRs are unknown. The specimen comprised CD4+ T cells from PBMCs cultured with SARS-CoV-2 spike peptides, sampled before COVID-19 vaccination. Receptor source: a human donor who had a prior SARS-CoV-2 infection.

The rearrangement links TRBV7-3 to TRBJ2-7; D is unclear. V lost 5 bases, J lost 3 bases, and 17 bases lay in between. Germline V gene sequence: CDR1 SGHTA, CDR2 FQGTGA. The CDR3 is 15 amino acids. As DNA, the CDR3 is TGTGCCAGCAGCCCCCCGGTGGGCGTACGCTACGAGCAGTACTTC. It translates to CASSPPVGVRYEQYF.

The chain recombines TRBV28 with TRBJ2-2; no clear D. This CDR3 is 14 amino acids long. CDR1 is MDHEN and CDR2 is SYDVKM in the germline V gene. Trimming pared 4 bases from V and 1 base from J, leaving 7 bases between. The CDR3 region has the DNA TGTGCCAGCAGTTGGACGGTGAACACCGGGGAGCTGTTTTTT. This sequence encodes CASSWTVNTGELFF.